This TCR beta chain stems from a study of T cell clonality in common variable immunodeficiency. Study-wide findings and caveats: Reportedly, TCR beta sequences from common variable immunodeficiency showed fewer deletions and N-nucleotide insertions.

This clone was recorded a few times. Its target is unknown. The read is 3 residues too short to cover the CDR3 end, so that end is filled in from the germline J gene. Sequencing input was equivalent genomic DNA from CVID and controls. The assay was immunoSEQ multiplex PCR, and TCRdb's table has in-frame clones only and misses some. The sample contains 30,000 to 40,000 clones, none of them singletons. This CDR3 has 17 residues. The germline V gene encodes CDR1 GTSNPN and CDR2 SVGIG (reference sequence). V lost 7 bases to trimming and J lost 0 bases, with 21 bases between them. The sample taken for sequencing was peripheral blood mononuclear cells. This chain uses TRBV30 with TRBJ2-2; D possibly corresponds to TRBD2 (6 bases). This TCR was sampled from a human donor with common variable immunodeficiency. CDR3 bases read: TGTGCCTTAACCCCGGCTAGCCGGGGGTCGAACACCGGGGAG. Amino acid sequence: CALTPASRGSNTGE. From start to end, the CDR3 is CALTPASRGSNTGELFF.